Presented here are 8 T cell receptor beta chains from one specimen sequenced in a study of Ad26.COV2.S vaccination and SARS-CoV-2 variants. The treatment was: over 15 received Ad26.COV2.S at low or high dose, single or two shots; several received placebo; per-sample allocation not given. The samples were gathered on day 63 after the first injection of vaccine or placebo. Here immunoSEQ multiplex PCR was the method, and the copy in TCRdb shows in-frame clones only, minus some. Among 300,000 to 400,000 clones listed, just under 85% were seen once. This material consisted of peripheral blood, taken in a trial of Ad26.COV2.S vaccine versus placebo. Every receptor here comes from a person between 18 and 59 years old who received the Ad26.COV2.S COVID-19 vaccine or a placebo.

J is TRBJ2-1 and V is TRBV20-1; D is perhaps TRBD1 (7 bases). Trimming removed 3 bases at V and 5 bases at J, with 11 bases between. The germline V gene has CDR1 DFQATT and CDR2 SNEGSKA (reference sequence). The CDR3 loop spans 13 amino acids. CDR3 nucleotides: TGCAGTGCTAGTCCAGGGGGGAACAATGAGCAGTTCTTC. Its protein is CSASPGGNNEQFF.

This chain links TRBV6-2 or TRBV6-3 with TRBJ2-7, with D maybe TRBD2 (5 bases). Looked up from germline, CDR1 is MNHEY and CDR2 is SVGEGT. The V end lost 9 bases, the J end lost 0 bases, and 12 bases lay between the germline ends. The CDR3 runs to 13 residues. The CDR3 nucleotides are TGTGCCAGTAGTAGTAGCGCCTCCTACGAGCAGTACTTC. It translates to CASSSSASYEQYF.

J is TRBJ2-7 and V is TRBV6-5; TRBD1 matches 10 bases. CDR3 size: 14 residues. CDR1 and CDR2 from the germline V gene are MNHEY and SVGAGI. V gave up 8 bases and J gave up 4 bases; unmatched junction bases: 8. DNA for the CDR3: TGTGCCAGCGGAGAACCGGGACAGGGGTACGAGCAGTACTTC. Translated, it gives CASGEPGQGYEQYF.

The V and J genes are TRBV6-5 and TRBJ1-5; 7 bases are shared with TRBD1. With V trimmed by 11 bases and J by 7 bases, 8 bases remained unmatched. Germline V CDR1 and CDR2: MNHEY, SVGAGI. The CDR3 is made up of 12 amino acids. CDR3 region: CAGQTGTQPQHF. In nucleotides, the CDR3 is TGTGCCGGCCAGACAGGGACCCAGCCCCAGCATTTT.

The chain couples TRBV28 to TRBJ2-3; D ambiguous. Trimming pared 3 bases from V and 4 bases from J, leaving 11 bases between. The germline CDR1 and CDR2 sequences are MDHEN and SYDVKM. This CDR3 spans 14 amino acids. The chain's CDR3 is CASSLTIFPDTQYF. CDR3 DNA sequence: TGTGCCAGCAGTTTGACAATCTTCCCAGATACGCAGTATTTT.

This chain links TRBV12-3 or TRBV12-4 with TRBJ1-5; D not resolved. Trimming stripped 0 bases from V and 6 bases from J, with 6 bases between. The CDR3 runs 13 residues. CDR3 nucleotides: TGTGCCAGCAGTTTAGCAGGTCTTCAGCCCCAGCATTTT. Its translation: CASSLAGLQPQHF.

The CDR3 region has the DNA TGTGCCAGCAAGAGGGGGAGTGGAAACACCATATATTTT. It is translated as CASKRGSGNTIYF. The chain uses TRBV7-9 and TRBJ1-3; tentative D call: TRBD1 (6 bases). The CDR3 is 13 amino acids. Germline V gene sequence: CDR1 SEHNR, CDR2 FQNEAQ (reference sequence). V dropped 7 bases and J dropped 3 bases, with 10 bases sitting between them.

The V and J genes are TRBV7-2 and TRBJ1-1; D remains unclear. CDR1 SGHTA and CDR2 FQGNSA come from the germline V gene. This CDR3 region has 14 residues. V was clipped by 1 base and J by 4 bases, with 10 bases between them. The CDR3 reads CASSLGGGRTEAFF. The CDR3 region has the DNA TGTGCCAGCAGCTTAGGGGGAGGGCGCACTGAAGCTTTCTTT.